This TCR beta chain stems from a study of CD8+CD57+ T cells in acquired aplastic anemia. On the study more broadly: Isolated CD4+ and CD8+ cells, once sorted, yielded DNA averaging roughly 3 ug. As sequenced from healthy donors, CD4+ cells averaged around 10 million reads. Study conclusions and caveats: Between the patient and control groups, CD8+ Simpson's diversity did not differ significantly. Overlapping CD8+ CDR3 repertoires of patients and controls contained nearly 30 shared sequences.

Trimming stripped 4 bases from V and 0 bases from J, with 15 bases between. CDR1 is MDHEN, CDR2 SYDVKM, per germline. The CDR3 runs to 16 residues. According to the study, genomic DNA was the template for TCR beta VDJ and CDR3 profiling. MiXCR, run by TCRdb on the reads, gives a single entry per CDR3 protein. The data hold tens of thousands of distinct CDR3 sequences, with about 56% observed a single time. This clonotype was seen ten or more times. Antigen: not known. The chain combines TRBV28 with TRBJ2-5, with a weak D call TRBD1 (6 bases). The material sequenced was sorted CD4+, CD8+, or CD8+CD57+ T cells (not recorded which) from PBMCs. The TCR originated in a human donor in good health, serving as a control. Here the CDR3 reads CASSSKLGTHQETQYF. The CDR3 bases are TGTGCCAGCAGTTCGAAATTAGGGACACACCAAGAGACCCAGTACTTC. The variable domain in full, completed from reference TRBV28 and TRBJ2-5, reads DVKVTQSSRYLVKRTGEKVFLECVQDMDHENMFWYRQDPGLGLRLIYFSYDVKMKEKGDIPEGYSVSREKKERFSLILESASTNQTSMYLCASSSKLGTHQETQYFGPGTRLLVL.